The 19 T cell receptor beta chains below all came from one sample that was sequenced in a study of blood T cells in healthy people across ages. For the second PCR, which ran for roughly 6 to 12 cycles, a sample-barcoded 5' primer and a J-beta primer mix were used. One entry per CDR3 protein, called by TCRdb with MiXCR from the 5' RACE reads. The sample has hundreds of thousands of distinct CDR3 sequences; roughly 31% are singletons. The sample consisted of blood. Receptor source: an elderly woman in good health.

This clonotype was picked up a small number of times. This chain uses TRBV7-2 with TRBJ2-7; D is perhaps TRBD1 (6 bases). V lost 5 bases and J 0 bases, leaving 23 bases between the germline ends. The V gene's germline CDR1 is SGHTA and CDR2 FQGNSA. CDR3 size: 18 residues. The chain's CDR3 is CASSTITLRGHDSYEQYF. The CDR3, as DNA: TGTGCCAGCAGCACAATTACTCTCAGGGGCCACGACTCCTACGAGCAGTACTTC. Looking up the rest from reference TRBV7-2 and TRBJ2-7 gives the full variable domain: GAGVSQSPSNKVTEKGKDVELRCDPISGHTALYWYRQSLGQGLEFLIYFQGNSAPDKSGLPSDRFSAERTGGSVSTLTIQRTQQEDSAVYLCASSTITLRGHDSYEQYFGPGTRLTVT.

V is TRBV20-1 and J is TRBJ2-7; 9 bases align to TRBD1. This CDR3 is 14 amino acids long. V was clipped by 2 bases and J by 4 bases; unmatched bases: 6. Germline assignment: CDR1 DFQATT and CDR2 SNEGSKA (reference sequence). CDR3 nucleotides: TGCAGTGCTAGATTACAGGGGGCACAGTACGAGCAGTACTTC. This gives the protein CSARLQGAQYEQYF.

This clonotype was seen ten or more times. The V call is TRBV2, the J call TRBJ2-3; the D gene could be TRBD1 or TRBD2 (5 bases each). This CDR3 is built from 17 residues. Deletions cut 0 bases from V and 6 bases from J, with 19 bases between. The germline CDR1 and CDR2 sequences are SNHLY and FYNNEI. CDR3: CASSEALRGRTGDTQYF. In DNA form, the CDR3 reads TGTGCCAGCAGTGAAGCGCTTCGGGGCCGGACTGGGGATACGCAGTATTTT.

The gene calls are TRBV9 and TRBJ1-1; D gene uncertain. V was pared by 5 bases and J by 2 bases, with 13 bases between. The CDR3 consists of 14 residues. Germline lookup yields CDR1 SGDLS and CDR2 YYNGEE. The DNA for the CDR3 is TGTGCCAGCAGTGCAGATTATCGCAACACTGAAGCTTTCTTT. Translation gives CASSADYRNTEAFF.

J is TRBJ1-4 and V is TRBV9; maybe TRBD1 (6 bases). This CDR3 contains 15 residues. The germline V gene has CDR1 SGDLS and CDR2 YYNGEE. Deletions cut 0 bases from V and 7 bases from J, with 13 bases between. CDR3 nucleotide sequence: TGTGCCAGCAGCGTAGCACAGGGTTTAGGTGAAAAACTGTTTTTT. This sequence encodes CASSVAQGLGEKLFF.

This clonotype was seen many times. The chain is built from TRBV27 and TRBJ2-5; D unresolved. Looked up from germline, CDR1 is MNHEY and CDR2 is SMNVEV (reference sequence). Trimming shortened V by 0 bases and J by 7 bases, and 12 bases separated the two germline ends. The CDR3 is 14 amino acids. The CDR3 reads CASSLSTGLGTQYF. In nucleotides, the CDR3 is TGTGCCAGCAGTTTATCAACGGGCTTAGGGACCCAGTACTTC.

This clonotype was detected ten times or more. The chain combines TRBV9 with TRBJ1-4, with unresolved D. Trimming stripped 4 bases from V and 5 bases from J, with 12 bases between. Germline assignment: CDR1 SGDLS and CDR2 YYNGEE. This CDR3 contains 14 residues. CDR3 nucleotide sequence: TGTGCCAGCAGCTCTCCCGGTCTAAATGAAAAACTGTTTTTT. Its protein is CASSSPGLNEKLFF.

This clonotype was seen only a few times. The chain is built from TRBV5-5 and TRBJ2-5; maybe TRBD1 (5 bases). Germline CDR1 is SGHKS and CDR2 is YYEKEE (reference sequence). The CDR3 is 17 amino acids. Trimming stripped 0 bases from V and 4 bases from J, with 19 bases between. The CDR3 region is CASSLDGRSTRGETQYF. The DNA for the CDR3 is TGTGCCAGCAGCTTGGACGGAAGGTCCACAAGGGGAGAGACCCAGTACTTC.

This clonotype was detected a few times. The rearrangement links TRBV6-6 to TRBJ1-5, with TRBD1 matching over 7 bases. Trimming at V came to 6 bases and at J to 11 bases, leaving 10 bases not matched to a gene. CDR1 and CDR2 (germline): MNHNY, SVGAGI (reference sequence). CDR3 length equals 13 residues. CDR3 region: CASRDTGATSQHF. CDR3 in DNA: TGTGCCAGCAGGGATACAGGGGCTACGTCCCAGCATTTT.

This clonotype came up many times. For the CDR3, the DNA is TGTGCCAGTAGTATCGTCGGGACAGGGATATACGAGCAGTACTTC. The encoded protein is CASSIVGTGIYEQYF. The chain joins TRBV19 to TRBJ2-7; TRBD1 matches 9 bases. CDR1 is LNHDA and CDR2 is SQIVND in the germline V gene (reference sequence). The CDR3 runs 15 residues. Trimming cost V 3 bases and J 4 bases; bases outside gene matches: 7.

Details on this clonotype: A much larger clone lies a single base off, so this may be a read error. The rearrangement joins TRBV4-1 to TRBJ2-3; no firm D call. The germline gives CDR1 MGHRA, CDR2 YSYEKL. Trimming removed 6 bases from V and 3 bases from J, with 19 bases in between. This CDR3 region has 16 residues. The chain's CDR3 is CASRALGLMGTDTQYF. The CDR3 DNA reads TGCGCCAGCAGAGCCTTAGGCCTGATGGGGACAGATACGCAGTATTTT.

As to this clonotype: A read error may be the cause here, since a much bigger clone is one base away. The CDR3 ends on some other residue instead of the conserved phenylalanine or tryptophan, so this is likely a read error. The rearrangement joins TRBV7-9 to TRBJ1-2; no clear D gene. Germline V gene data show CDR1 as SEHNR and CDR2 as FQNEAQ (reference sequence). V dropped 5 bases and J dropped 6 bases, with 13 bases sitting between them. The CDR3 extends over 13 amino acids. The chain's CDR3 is CASSPSGFDGYTC. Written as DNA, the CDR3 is TGTGCCAGCAGCCCGTCGGGGTTCGATGGCTACACCTGC.

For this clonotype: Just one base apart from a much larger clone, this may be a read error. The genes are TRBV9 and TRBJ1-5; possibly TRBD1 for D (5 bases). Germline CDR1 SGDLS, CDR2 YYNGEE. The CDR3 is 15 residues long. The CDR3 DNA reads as TGTGCCAGCAACGTAGACAGCAATAGCAATCAGCCCCAGCATTTT. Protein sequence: CASNVDSNSNQPQHF.

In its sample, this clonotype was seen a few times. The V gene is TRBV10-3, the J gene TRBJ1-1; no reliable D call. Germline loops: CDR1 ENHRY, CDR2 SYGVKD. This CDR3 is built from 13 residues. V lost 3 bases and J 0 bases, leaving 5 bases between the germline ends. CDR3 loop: CAISDRLNTEAFF. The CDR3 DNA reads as TGTGCCATCAGTGACAGGCTGAACACTGAAGCTTTCTTT.

The CDR3 here is CASSVSNSNTGELFF. The CDR3 DNA is TGTGCCAGCAGCGTATCAAACAGTAACACCGGGGAGCTGTTTTTT. V gene TRBV9 combines with J gene TRBJ2-2; D call uncertain. Germline V CDR1 and CDR2: SGDLS, YYNGEE. Trimming shortened V by 1 base and J by 2 bases, and 9 bases separated the two germline ends. This CDR3 spans 15 amino acids. Full variable domain (remainder filled in from reference TRBV9 and TRBJ2-2): DSGVTQTPKHLITATGQRVTLRCSPRSGDLSVYWYQQSLDQGLQFLIQYYNGEERAKGNILERFSAQQFPDLHSELNLSSLELGDSALYFCASSVSNSNTGELFFGEGSRLTVL.

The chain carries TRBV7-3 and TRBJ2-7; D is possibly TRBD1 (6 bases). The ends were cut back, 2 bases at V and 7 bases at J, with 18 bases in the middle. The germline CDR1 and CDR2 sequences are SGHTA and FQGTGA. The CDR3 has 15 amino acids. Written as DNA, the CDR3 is TGTGCCAGCAGCTTACAGGGGTTAGCCCGCAATGAGCAGTACTTC. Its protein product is CASSLQGLARNEQYF.

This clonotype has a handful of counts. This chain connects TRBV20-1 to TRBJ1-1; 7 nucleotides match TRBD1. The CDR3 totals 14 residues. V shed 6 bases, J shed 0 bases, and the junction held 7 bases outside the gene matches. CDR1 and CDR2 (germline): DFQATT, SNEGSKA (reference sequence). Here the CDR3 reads CSASTGALNTEAFF. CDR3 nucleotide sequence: TGCAGTGCCAGTACAGGGGCCCTGAACACTGAAGCTTTCTTT.

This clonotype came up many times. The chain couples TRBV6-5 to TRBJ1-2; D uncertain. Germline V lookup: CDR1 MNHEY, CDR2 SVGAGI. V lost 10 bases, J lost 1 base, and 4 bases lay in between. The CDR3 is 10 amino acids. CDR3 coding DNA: TGTGCCACGTTTAACTATGGCTACACCTTC. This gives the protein CATFNYGYTF.

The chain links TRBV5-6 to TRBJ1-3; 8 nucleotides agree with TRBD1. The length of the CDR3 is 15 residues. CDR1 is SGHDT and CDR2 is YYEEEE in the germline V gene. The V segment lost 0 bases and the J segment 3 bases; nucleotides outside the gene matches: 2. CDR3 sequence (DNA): TGTGCCAGCAGCTTGGAGGGGACAGGTGGAAACACCATATATTTT. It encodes CASSLEGTGGNTIYF. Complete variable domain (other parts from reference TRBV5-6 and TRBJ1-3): DAGVTQSPTHLIKTRGQQVTLRCSPKSGHDTVSWYQQALGQGPQFIFQYYEEEERQRGNFPDRFSGHQFPNYSSELNVNALLLGDSALYLCASSLEGTGGNTIYFGEGSWLTVV.